This T cell receptor (beta chain) derives from a study of radiotherapy plus CTLA-4 blockade in lung cancer (dated by TCRdb to about 2018). Some background on the complete study: Among enrolled patients, roughly 17% had an objective response and roughly 30% reached disease control.

The study evaluated CTLA-4 blockade (ipilimumab) given together with focal radiation therapy in patients who had chemo-refractory metastatic non-small-cell lung cancer. The method was the immunoSEQ multiplex PCR assay. TCRdb's version of the immuneACCESS table is confined to in-frame rearrangements and falls short of the full clone set. An unresolved V gene accounts for under half of the shortfall where checked; the remainder is of unknown origin. The sample table records around 110,000 clones; approximately 80% of these occur just once. The leading ten clones occupy roughly 3.5% of the sample. As to this clone: Which antigen it targets is not known. No base quality information exists; no much larger clone differs at one position.

Results the study describes overall, beyond this receptor: After treatment with radiotherapy and ipilimumab, TCR clones that came from tumors expanded in the peripheral blood. The strongest predictors of response were reported to be early dynamic shifts in blood T cell clones along with a rise in serum interferon-beta following radiation.

The source material was peripheral blood, sampled from a patient treated with radiotherapy plus ipilimumab. This TCR was sampled from a human donor with non-small cell lung cancer that progressed on radiotherapy plus ipilimumab. Some clones in this sample may be carry-over from other donors' samples.

The CDR3 corresponds to CASTGTGASGYTF. The DNA sequence is as follows: TGTGCCAGCACCGGGACAGGGGCTAGCGGCTACACCTTC. The V gene is TRBV2 and the J gene is TRBJ1-2, and TRBD1 aligns with 10 junction nucleotides. For CDR1 and CDR2, the germline V gene lists SNHLY and FYNNEI. Compared with germline, V lacks 7 bases and J lacks 8 bases; bases without a gene match: 7. From the cysteine up to the phenylalanine, the CDR3 has a length of 13 residues. Kept here is only the CDR3 DNA, which spans 39 bases and is read in frame from base 1.